Here is one TCR beta chain with its context. Ages ranged from about 18 to 89 years, with residence in 24 US areas. This record comes from a study of blood T cell repertoires in COVID-19. For the study at large: Collection of acute and convalescent COVID-19 samples took place in the United States, Italy and Spain. PBMCs, B-cell-depleted T cells, or T cells were the source of the cDNA or gDNA that made up the material.

The V and J ends lost 0 bases and 0 bases respectively, with 9 bases between them. The CDR3 has 16 residues. Germline V gene lookup returns CDR1 KGHSH and CDR2 LQKENI. Here immunoSEQ multiplex PCR was the method, and the copy in TCRdb shows in-frame clones only, minus some. Of 200,000 to 250,000 clones in the sample, more than 75% were seen once. The chain has TRBV18 and TRBJ1-3, with D hard to call. The sequence was obtained from a young man with acute COVID-19. Sequenced sample: PBMCs or T cells enriched from blood (not recorded which). This chain's CDR3 is CASSPPAGASGNTIYF. CDR3 DNA: TGTGCCAGCTCACCACCAGCCGGAGCCTCTGGAAACACCATATATTTT.